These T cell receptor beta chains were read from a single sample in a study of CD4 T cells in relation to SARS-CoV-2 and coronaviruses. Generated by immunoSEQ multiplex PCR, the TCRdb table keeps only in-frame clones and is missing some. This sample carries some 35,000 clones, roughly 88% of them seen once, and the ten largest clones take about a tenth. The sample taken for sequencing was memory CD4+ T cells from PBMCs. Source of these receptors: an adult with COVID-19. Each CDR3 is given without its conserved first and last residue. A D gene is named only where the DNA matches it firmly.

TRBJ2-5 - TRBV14 ASSQDLRGGRETQY
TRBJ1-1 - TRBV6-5 ASSYALLNTEAF
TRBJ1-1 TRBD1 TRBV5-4 ASRRDRDSNTEAF
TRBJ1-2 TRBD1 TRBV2 ASSGTGGIYGYT
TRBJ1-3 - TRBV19 ASSPSVGAIY
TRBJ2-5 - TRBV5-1 ASSLAGGQETQY
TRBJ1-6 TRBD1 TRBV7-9 ASSRQGSESPLH
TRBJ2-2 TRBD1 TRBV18 ASSPGGQGYTGELF
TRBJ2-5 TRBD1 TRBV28 ASSPSGTGLSQY
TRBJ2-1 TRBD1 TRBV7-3 ASSSGQGYNEQF
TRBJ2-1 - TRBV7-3 ASSLGGGDPREQF
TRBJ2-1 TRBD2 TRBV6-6 ASRLAGENNEQF
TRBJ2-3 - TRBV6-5 ASSYVASTDTQY
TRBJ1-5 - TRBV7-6 ASSLVPATTGNQPQH
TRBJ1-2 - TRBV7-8 ASSLAPTGRYGYT
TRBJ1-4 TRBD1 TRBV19 ASGSTGLGEKLF
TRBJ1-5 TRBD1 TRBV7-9 ASSFGQGHQPQH
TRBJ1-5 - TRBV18 ASSPGQPNQPQH
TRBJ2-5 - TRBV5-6 ASSYPSEETQY
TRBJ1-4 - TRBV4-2 ASSRGGEEKLF
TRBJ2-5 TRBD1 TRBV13 ASSSSGTGFRRETQY
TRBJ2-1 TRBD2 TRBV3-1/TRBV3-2 ASRREGGVNNEQF
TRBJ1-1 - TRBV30 ACGNTEAF
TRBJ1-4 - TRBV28 ASSLPRGKLF
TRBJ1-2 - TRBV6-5 ASLDASEPYGYT
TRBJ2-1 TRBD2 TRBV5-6 ASSPGLAGVEQF
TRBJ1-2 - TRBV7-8 ASSLAFGPSSVKGYT
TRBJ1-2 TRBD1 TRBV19 ASSVDRDIGYT
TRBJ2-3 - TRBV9 ASSVDRGKADTQY
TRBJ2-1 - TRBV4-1 ASSLRGDRSYNEQF
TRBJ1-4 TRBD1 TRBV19 ASIVYPTGAREKLF
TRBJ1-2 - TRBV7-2 ASSNSIGGYT
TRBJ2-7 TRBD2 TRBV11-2 ASSALSGGVSLEQY
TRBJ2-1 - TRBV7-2 ASSLLVRGASYNEQF
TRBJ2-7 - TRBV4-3 ASSQESGAYEQY
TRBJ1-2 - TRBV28 ASRSGTNVYLYGYT
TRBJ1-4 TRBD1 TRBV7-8 ASSFGTGGGGRAEKLF
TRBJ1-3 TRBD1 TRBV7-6 ASSLGTGGVGNTIY
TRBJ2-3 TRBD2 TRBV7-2 ASSSTSGGQITDTQY
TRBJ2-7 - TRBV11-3 ASSLRPPQGILYEQY
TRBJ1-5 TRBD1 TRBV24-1 ATSDTGTGDGQPQH
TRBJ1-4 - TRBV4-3 ASSQEGGFWNEKLF
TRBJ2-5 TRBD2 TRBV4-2 ASSQEGGGARETQY
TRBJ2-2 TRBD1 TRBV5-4 ASSRLPGTGANTGELF
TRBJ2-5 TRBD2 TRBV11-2 ASTPLGSSGGFKETQY
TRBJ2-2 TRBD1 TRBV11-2 ASSAGTGGIRTGELF
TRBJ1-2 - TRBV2 ASSEAGRGGYT
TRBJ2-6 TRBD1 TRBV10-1 ASSPGTGSGANVLT
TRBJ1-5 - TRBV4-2 ASSQDAGLSNQPQH
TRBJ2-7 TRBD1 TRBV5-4 ASTLGGQGFGEQY
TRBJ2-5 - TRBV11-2 ASSSQQGRETQY
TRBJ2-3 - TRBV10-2 ASTPGSSTDTQY
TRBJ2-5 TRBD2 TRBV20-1 RSGGETQY